The rows below give T cell receptor beta chains drawn from one sample of a study of T cell repertoires in ileal Crohn's disease. Measured with immunoSEQ multiplex PCR; TCRdb has only the in-frame clones, and not every one. The sample has around 5,600 clones; about 85% are singletons. The sequenced material came from ileal tissue. The receptors originated from an adult with Crohn's disease. Each CDR3 is given with its conserved first and last residue. The D gene is left open where the match is weak. Only part of the rows carry a size: once, few, many, or a class if the clone is expanded.

j_call,d_call,clone_size,v_call,cdr3_nt,cdr3_aa
TRBJ2-7,TRBD2,NA,TRBV6-6,TGTGCCAGCAGTTTGGGTAGCGGGGTCCTTCCCTACGAGCAGTACTTC,CASSLGSGVLPYEQYF
TRBJ1-4,NA,NA,TRBV6-1,TGTGCCAGCAGTGAAGGGAGGGGTAATGAAAAACTGTTTTTT,CASSEGRGNEKLFF
TRBJ2-1,TRBD2,NA,TRBV10-3,TGTGCCATCAGGGGCGGGGGGACTTCCTACAATGAGCAGTTCTTC,CAIRGGGTSYNEQFF
TRBJ1-2,NA,NA,TRBV6-1,TGTGCCAGCAGTGAAGCGGCGGGAACCTATGGCTACACCTTC,CASSEAAGTYGYTF
TRBJ1-2,TRBD1,NA,TRBV28,TGTGCCAGCAGTTCGTGGGACAGATTCTATGGCTACACCTTC,CASSSWDRFYGYTF
TRBJ1-2,TRBD1,NA,TRBV7-9,TGTGCCAGCAGCCCAGTCGACAGGGCGAATAACTATGGCTACACCTTC,CASSPVDRANNYGYTF
TRBJ1-5,TRBD1,NA,TRBV12-5,TGTGCTAGTGGTTTGGTAGTTCTTAGGACAGGCGGTTATAGCAATCAGCCCCAGCATTTT,CASGLVVLRTGGYSNQPQHF
TRBJ1-4,TRBD1,NA,TRBV25-1,TGTGCCAGCAGTGACCGTAGTAGGGGGCCAACTAATGAAAAACTGTTTTTT,CASSDRSRGPTNEKLFF
TRBJ2-1,TRBD1,NA,TRBV5-1,TGCGCCAGCAGCTTAGGGACCCCACACGAGACAGGGACCTACAATGAGCAGTTCTTC,CASSLGTPHETGTYNEQFF
TRBJ2-1,TRBD2,NA,TRBV18,TGTGCCAGCTCGCCCGAATCGCTAGCGGGGGGCTTGAGCTCCTACAATGAGCAGTTCTTC,CASSPESLAGGLSSYNEQFF
TRBJ2-1,NA,NA,TRBV6-6,TGTGCCAGCAGTCAGGCGGGGCGGGCCCTTTACAATGAGCAGTTCTTC,CASSQAGRALYNEQFF
TRBJ2-7,TRBD1,once,TRBV5-1,TGCGCCGGCGTTCCGACAGGGGGAATCGACGAGCAGTACTTC,CAGVPTGGIDEQYF
TRBJ2-2,NA,NA,TRBV2,TGTGCCAGCAGTGAAGTTGGCGGGGCCGGGGAGCTGTTTTTT,CASSEVGGAGELFF
TRBJ2-6,NA,NA,TRBV9,TGTGTCAGCAGCCCCGAGGTAGCCGGGGCCAACGTCCTGACTTTC,CVSSPEVAGANVLTF
TRBJ2-1,TRBD2,NA,TRBV18,TGTGCCAGCTCACCGGCCAGCGGGGGATCCAATGAGCAGTTCTTC,CASSPASGGSNEQFF
TRBJ2-7,TRBD2,NA,TRBV6-1,TGTGCCAGCAGTCTGACTAGCCTTACCTACGAGCAGTACTTC,CASSLTSLTYEQYF
TRBJ1-1,TRBD1,NA,TRBV7-3,TGTGCCAGCAGCATCGGACAGGGGGCCGTGGGGACTGAAGCTTTCTTT,CASSIGQGAVGTEAFF
TRBJ2-3,TRBD1,NA,TRBV7-7,TGTGCTAGCAGCTTAGGCAGGGGGTCGAGCACAGATACGCAGTATTTT,CASSLGRGSSTDTQYF
TRBJ2-6,TRBD1,NA,TRBV7-9,TGTGCCAGCAGCTCCCCAGGGACAGGGGGTTCTGGGGCCAACGTCCTGACTTTC,CASSSPGTGGSGANVLTF
TRBJ2-7,TRBD2,NA,TRBV9,TGTGCCAGCAGCCCCGGGGGGGGCCCAATTTCCTACGAGCAGTACTTC,CASSPGGGPISYEQYF
TRBJ1-2,TRBD1,NA,TRBV10-3,TGTGCCATCAGTGGAGGGGACAGGGGGATTGGCTACACCTTC,CAISGGDRGIGYTF
TRBJ1-1,TRBD1,NA,TRBV25-1,TGTGCCAGCAGCGCTAGACAGGGGGAGACTGAAGCTTTCTTT,CASSARQGETEAFF
TRBJ1-1,NA,NA,TRBV2,TGTGCCAGCAGTGGATATACAGTGAACACTGAAGCTTTCTTT,CASSGYTVNTEAFF
TRBJ2-1,TRBD1,few,TRBV19,TGTGCCAGTACCCGGACAGGGGATAACAATGAGCAGTTCTTC,CASTRTGDNNEQFF
TRBJ2-5,NA,NA,TRBV4-1,TGCGCCAGCAGCCAGGGGTGGACTCAAACTCAAGAGACCCAGTACTTC,CASSQGWTQTQETQYF
TRBJ2-3,TRBD2,NA,TRBV5-1,TGCGCCAGCAGCCAGGGACTAGCGGGGGCACCCCGGGGGACAGATACGCAGTATTTT,CASSQGLAGAPRGTDTQYF
TRBJ2-1,TRBD2,once,TRBV7-2,TGTGCCAGCAGCTTAGCCAGCGGGGGGGCTAGGGGTGAGCAGTTCTTC,CASSLASGGARGEQFF
TRBJ1-3,TRBD1,once,TRBV28,TGTGCCAGCAGTTTAAGGGGGCCGCCGGGACCGGGAAACACCATATATTTT,CASSLRGPPGPGNTIYF
TRBJ1-2,NA,NA,TRBV4-1,TGCGCCAGCAGCCAAGAAACAGGGATTTCTGGTGGCTACACCTTC,CASSQETGISGGYTF
TRBJ2-3,NA,once,TRBV11-2,TGTGCCAGCAGCAACCTACTAGGCACAGATACGCAGTATTTT,CASSNLLGTDTQYF
TRBJ2-3,TRBD2,once,TRBV13,TGTGCCAGCAGCTTCGCCTTCGGGACTAGCGGGGGGGCCGCAGATACGCAGTATTTT,CASSFAFGTSGGAADTQYF